Each of the 20 T cell receptor beta chains below was sequenced from the same sample in a study of glioma-infiltrating T cells. Amplification of TCR alpha and beta CDR3 regions from RNA used iRepertoire nested multiplex PCR. TCRdb independently ran MiXCR on the multiplex PCR reads; one entry per CDR3 protein. The table shows 300,000 to 450,000 distinct CDR3 sequences, with 41% occurring only once. The specimen was glioma tissue, nonneoplastic brain tissue, or PBMCs (not recorded which). The receptor set was obtained from a human donor with low-grade glioma or glioblastoma, undergoing nonglioma brain surgery, or in good health (not recorded which).

For this clonotype: A much larger clone differs from this one at a single base, so this may be a read error. The rearrangement links TRBV6-5 to TRBJ2-7, with 11 bases that match TRBD1. CDR1 MNHEY and CDR2 SVGAGI come from the germline V gene. This CDR3 has 16 residues. V lost 5 bases, J lost 3 bases, and 9 bases stayed unmatched. The CDR3: CASSRGQGANFYEQYF. The CDR3 nucleotides are TGTGCCAGCAGTCGAGGACAGGGGGCTAATTTCTACGAGCAGTACTTC.

This clonotype was observed a handful of times. The gene calls are TRBV7-3 and TRBJ2-3; 9 nucleotides line up with TRBD2. Trimming at V came to 0 bases and at J to 4 bases, leaving 2 bases not matched to a gene. CDR1 SGHTA and CDR2 FQGTGA come from the germline V gene. There are 15 residues in the CDR3. CDR3 in DNA: TGTGCCAGCAGCTTAACGCGGGAGGGACCAGATACGCAGTATTTT. It encodes CASSLTREGPDTQYF.

This clonotype has more than one count but fewer than ten. This chain uses TRBV2 with TRBJ2-4; tentatively, D is TRBD1 (6 bases). This CDR3 region has 12 residues. Germline-derived CDR1 and CDR2 are SNHLY and FYNNEI. The V end lost 6 bases, the J end lost 12 bases, and 15 bases lay between the germline ends. CDR3: CASRYRVGNQYF. CDR3 sequence (DNA): TGTGCCAGCAGATACAGGGTAGGAAATCAGTACTTC.

The chain joins TRBV12-5 to TRBJ1-5, with D uncertain. CDR3 length: 13 amino acids. V gave up 7 bases and J gave up 0 bases, with 7 bases separating them. The germline CDR1 and CDR2 sequences are LGHNT and FRNRAP. The CDR3 region has the DNA TGTGCTAGTGCGGGGAATAGCAATCAGCCCCAGCATTTT. It specifies CASAGNSNQPQHF.

This clonotype was recorded at least ten times. The CDR3 DNA reads as TGTGCCAGCAGTCGCCCCCTGGACAGGGGCTGGACGGGTGTTTACGAGCAGTACTTC. It encodes CASSRPLDRGWTGVYEQYF. This chain connects TRBV28 to TRBJ2-7, with TRBD1 identical over 9 bases. Germline loops: CDR1 MDHEN, CDR2 SYDVKM. The CDR3 sequence is 19 residues long. V dropped 5 bases and J dropped 4; count of bases not matched to a gene: 21. The whole variable domain, filled in from reference TRBV28 and TRBJ2-7, reads DVKVTQSSRYLVKRTGEKVFLECVQDMDHENMFWYRQDPGLGLRLIYFSYDVKMKEKGDIPEGYSVSREKKERFSLILESASTNQTSMYLCASSRPLDRGWTGVYEQYFGPGTRLTVT.

V usage is TRBV14 and J usage is TRBJ2-3, with 7 bases aligning to TRBD1. V lost 3 bases, J lost 9 bases, and 9 bases stayed unmatched. The V gene's germline CDR1 is SGHDN and CDR2 FVKESK. The CDR3 has 14 amino acids. The CDR3 here is CASSQGQSFGTQYF. For the CDR3, the DNA is TGTGCCAGCAGCCAGGGACAGAGCTTTGGAACGCAGTATTTT.

Points on this clonotype: The CDR3 end shows no conserved phenylalanine or tryptophan, and so a read error is likely. V is TRBV4-1 and J is TRBJ1-1, with 9 bases fitting TRBD1. Germline values: CDR1 MGHRA, CDR2 YSYEKL. The CDR3 consists of 15 residues. V shed 3 bases and J 4 bases; nucleotides not matched to a gene: 6. In nucleotides, the CDR3 is TGCGCCAGCAGCCAGGGGACAGGGATGGGCACTGAAGCTTTCTCT. Its protein product is CASSQGTGMGTEAFS.

The J gene is TRBJ2-7, the V gene TRBV20-1; TRBD1 might be the D (6 bases). There are 12 residues in the CDR3. V dropped 3 bases and J dropped 3 bases, with 9 bases sitting between them. Germline assignment: CDR1 DFQATT and CDR2 SNEGSKA (reference sequence). DNA for the CDR3: TGCAGTGCTAGTGTGGACAGCTACGAGCAGTACTTC. This translates into CSASVDSYEQYF.

The chain recombines TRBV12-3 or TRBV12-4 with TRBJ1-4; possibly TRBD1 for D (5 bases). The CDR3 has 16 residues. V was pared by 5 bases and J by 5 bases, with 18 bases between. The CDR3 coding sequence is TGTGCCAGCAGTCCAGGGAATTTAAGATCAAATGAAAAACTGTTTTTT. It specifies CASSPGNLRSNEKLFF.

Notes on this clonotype: A junction boundary mismatches the germline segment, possibly from a read error. The V gene is TRBV2, the J gene TRBJ2-5; either TRBD1 or TRBD2 may supply D (5 bases each). Germline V gene data show CDR1 as SNHLY and CDR2 as FYNNEI. This CDR3 comprises 14 residues. The CDR3 reads CASSEQGPQKTQYF. CDR3 nucleotide sequence: TGTGCCAGCAGTGAACAGGGACCCCAAAAGACCCAGTACTTC. Combining the CDR3 with reference TRBV2 and TRBJ2-5 gives the whole variable domain EPEVTQTPSHQVTQMGQEVILRCVPISNHLYFYWYRQILGQKVEFLVSFYNNEISEKSEIFDDQFSVERPDGSNFTLKIRSTKLEDSAMYFCASSEQGPQKTQYFGPGTRLLVL.

CDR3 sequence (DNA): TGTGCCAGCAGCTTGGCTGGGGGGCGGTACACTGAAGCTTTCTTT. Protein product: CASSLAGGRYTEAFF. This rearrangement joins TRBV5-4 to TRBJ1-1; perhaps TRBD1 as D (6 bases). Trimming cost V 0 bases and J 3 bases, with 12 bases left between them. From germline, CDR1 is SGHNT and CDR2 YYREEE (reference sequence). This CDR3 has 15 residues.

This chain links TRBV12-3 or TRBV12-4 with TRBJ1-5; D gene unclear. The V gene lost 3 bases and the J gene lost 5 bases, with 8 bases spanning the gap. The CDR3 totals 13 residues. CDR3 DNA: TGTGCCAGCAGTTTGACATCGGATCAGCCCCAGCATTTT. Residues: CASSLTSDQPQHF.

This clonotype was detected many times. The chain recombines TRBV2 with TRBJ2-3, with 7 nucleotides matching TRBD1. V dropped 3 bases and J dropped 1; count of bases not matched to a gene: 1. This CDR3 region has 14 residues. Germline lookup yields CDR1 SNHLY and CDR2 FYNNEI. The CDR3 bases are TGTGCCAGCAGTGACCAGGGGGGCACAGATACGCAGTATTTT. It yields the protein CASSDQGGTDTQYF. Full variable domain (remainder filled in from reference TRBV2 and TRBJ2-3): EPEVTQTPSHQVTQMGQEVILRCVPISNHLYFYWYRQILGQKVEFLVSFYNNEISEKSEIFDDQFSVERPDGSNFTLKIRSTKLEDSAMYFCASSDQGGTDTQYFGPGTRLTVL.

The sample holds a few counts of this clonotype. The chain carries TRBV20-1 and TRBJ2-6; 10 bases map to TRBD1. V lost 0 bases and J lost 0; bases outside the gene matches: 8. This CDR3 spans 19 amino acids. Germline CDR1 reads DFQATT; CDR2 reads SNEGSKA (reference sequence). CDR3 in amino acids: CSARDHGTGASSGANVLTF. The CDR3 DNA is TGCAGTGCTAGAGATCACGGGACAGGGGCAAGCTCTGGGGCCAACGTCCTGACTTTC.

This clonotype turned up a few times. The chain uses TRBV6-1 and TRBJ2-7; D gene unclear. The CDR3 is 12 residues long. Per germline, CDR1 MNHNS and CDR2 SASEGT. Trimming took 6 bases from V and 5 from J, leaving 11 bases between them. The CDR3 protein is CASSIARDEQYF. The CDR3 DNA sequence: TGTGCCAGCAGCATTGCCCGGGACGAGCAGTACTTC.

The rearrangement uses TRBV4-1 and TRBJ2-1; the match to TRBD2 covers 11 bases. The CDR3 is made up of 17 amino acids. J was trimmed by 2 bases and V by 2 bases; bases with no gene match: 5. Germline CDR1 is MGHRA and CDR2 is YSYEKL. The CDR3 DNA reads as TGCGCCAGCAGCCAATCCACTAGCGGGAGCCCCTACAATGAGCAGTTCTTC. Encoded protein: CASSQSTSGSPYNEQFF.

As for this clonotype: This clone may be a read error of a much larger clone one base away. The V and J genes are TRBV20-1 and TRBJ2-3; D gene uncertain. Germline CDR1 is DFQATT and CDR2 is SNEGSKA (reference sequence). The length of the CDR3 is 16 residues. Deletions cut 0 bases from V and 0 bases from J, with 13 bases between. This CDR3 is CSARDPKSSSTDTQYF. The CDR3 nucleotides read TGCAGTGCTAGAGATCCGAAGTCATCTAGCACAGATACGCAGTATTTT.

The chain recombines TRBV6-2 or TRBV6-3 with TRBJ2-1, with TRBD2 matching over 9 bases. This CDR3 contains 13 residues. Unmatched junction bases numbered 5, after V lost 7 bases and J lost 7 bases. Germline V gene sequence: CDR1 MNHEY, CDR2 SVGEGT. The CDR3 bases are TGTGCCAGCATCCAACTAGCGGGTAATGAGCAGTTCTTC. Translating it yields CASIQLAGNEQFF.

This sequence joins TRBV7-9 and TRBJ2-7, with 12 bases aligning to TRBD2. This CDR3 comprises 17 residues. Trimming cost V 5 bases and J 2 bases; bases outside gene matches: 10. Per the germline V gene, CDR1 is SEHNR and CDR2 is FQNEAQ (reference sequence). CDR3 loop: CASSPFTSGRSPYEQYF. For the CDR3, the DNA is TGTGCCAGCAGCCCATTTACTAGCGGGAGGAGCCCCTACGAGCAGTACTTC.

This clonotype has a handful of counts. The chain is built from TRBV7-2 and TRBJ1-6, with D perhaps matching TRBD1 (5 bases). Germline V gives CDR1 SGHTA, CDR2 FQGNSA. V lost 7 bases and J lost 2, with 12 bases in between. This CDR3 spans 15 amino acids. The CDR3 DNA reads as TGTGCCAGCACCTCGGGGGTCACCTATAATTCACCCCTCCACTTT. Residues: CASTSGVTYNSPLHF.